This TCR beta chain derives from a study of human T cells and chemical hapten exposure. About the research overall: Each patient's scalp received weekly diphenylcyclopropenone throughout the approximately 24-week study.

Under the authors' procedure: Counts of TCRs in each sample centred on a median of around 100,000 and extended from around 24,000 to 710,000. TCRdb fed the RACE reads into MiXCR, producing one record per CDR3 protein. V and J calls and clone size were set by TCRdb, not the authors. The table lists around 150,000 distinct CDR3 sequences, roughly 15% of them singletons. This clonotype has just a few counts. The time point is: patch test 1, 2 weeks after DPC sensitization. The treatment was: therapeutic diphenylcyclopropenone sensitization with weekly scalp DPC. Germline loops: CDR1 SGHAT, CDR2 FQDESV (reference sequence). Trimming at V came to 6 bases and at J to 6 bases, leaving 7 bases not matched to a gene. CDR3 length equals 14 residues.

The chain employs TRBV11-1 and TRBJ2-2; TRBD2 matches 7 bases. The specimen comprised whole blood, sampled in connection with sensitization to the hapten diphenylcyclopropenone (DPC). This clonotype was obtained from a young woman with alopecia areata. Some clones in this sample may be carry-over from other donors' samples. The CDR3 loop reads CASRRLTSSGELFF. As DNA, the CDR3 is TGTGCCAGCAGGCGTCTGACTAGCTCCGGGGAGCTGTTTTTT.